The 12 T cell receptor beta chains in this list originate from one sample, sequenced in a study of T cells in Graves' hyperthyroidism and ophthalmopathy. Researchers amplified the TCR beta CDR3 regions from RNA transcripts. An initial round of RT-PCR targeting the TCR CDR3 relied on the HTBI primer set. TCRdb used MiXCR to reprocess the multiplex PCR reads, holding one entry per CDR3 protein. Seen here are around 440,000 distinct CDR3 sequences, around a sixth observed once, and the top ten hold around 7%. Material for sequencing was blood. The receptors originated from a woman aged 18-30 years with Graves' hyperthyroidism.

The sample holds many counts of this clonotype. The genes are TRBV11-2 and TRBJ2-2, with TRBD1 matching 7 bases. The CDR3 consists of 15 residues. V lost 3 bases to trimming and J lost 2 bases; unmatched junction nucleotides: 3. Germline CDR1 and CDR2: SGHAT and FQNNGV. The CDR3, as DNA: TGTGCCAGCAGCTTTGGACAGGTCAACACCGGGGAGCTGTTTTTT. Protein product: CASSFGQVNTGELFF.

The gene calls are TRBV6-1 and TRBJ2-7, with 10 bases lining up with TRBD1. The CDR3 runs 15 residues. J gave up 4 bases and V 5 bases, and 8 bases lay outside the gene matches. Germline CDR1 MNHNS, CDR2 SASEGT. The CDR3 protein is CASSIPGQGKYEQYF. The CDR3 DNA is TGTGCCAGCAGTATCCCGGGACAGGGGAAGTACGAGCAGTACTTC.

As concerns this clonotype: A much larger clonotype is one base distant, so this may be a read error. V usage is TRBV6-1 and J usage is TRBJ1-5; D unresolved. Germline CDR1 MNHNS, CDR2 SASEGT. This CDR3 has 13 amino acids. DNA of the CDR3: TGTGCCAGCAGCCCACGGGTAAATCGGCCCCAGCATTTT. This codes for CASSPRVNRPQHF.

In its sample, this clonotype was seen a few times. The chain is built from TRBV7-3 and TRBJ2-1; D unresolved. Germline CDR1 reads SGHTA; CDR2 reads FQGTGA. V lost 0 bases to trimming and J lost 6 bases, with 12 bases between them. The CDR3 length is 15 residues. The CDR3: CASSLTYGSPNEQFF. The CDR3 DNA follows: TGTGCCAGCAGCTTAACGTACGGTAGCCCCAATGAGCAGTTCTTC.

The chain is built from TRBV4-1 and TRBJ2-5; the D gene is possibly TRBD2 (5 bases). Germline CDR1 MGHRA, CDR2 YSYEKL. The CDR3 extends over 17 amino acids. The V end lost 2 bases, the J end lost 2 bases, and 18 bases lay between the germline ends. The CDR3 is CASSQRGQNNLQETQYF. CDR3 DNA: TGCGCCAGCAGCCAACGAGGGCAGAATAACCTTCAAGAGACCCAGTACTTC.

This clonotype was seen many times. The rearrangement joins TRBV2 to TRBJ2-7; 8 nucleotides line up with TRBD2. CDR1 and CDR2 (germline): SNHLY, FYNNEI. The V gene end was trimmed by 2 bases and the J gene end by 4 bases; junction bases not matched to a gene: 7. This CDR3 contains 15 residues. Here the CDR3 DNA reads TGTGCCAGCAGTGAATCGGCGGGGGGAAGATACGAGCAGTACTTC. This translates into CASSESAGGRYEQYF.

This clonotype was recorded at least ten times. The CDR3 nucleotides read TGTGCCTGGAGTGTACCTGGGTCTAGTGAGACCCAGTACTTC. Translating gives CAWSVPGSSETQYF. The chain combines TRBV30 with TRBJ2-5; D ambiguous. The CDR3 runs to 14 residues. The germline CDR1 and CDR2 sequences are GTSNPN and SVGIG (reference sequence). Trimming cost V 0 bases and J 5 bases, with 13 bases left between them.

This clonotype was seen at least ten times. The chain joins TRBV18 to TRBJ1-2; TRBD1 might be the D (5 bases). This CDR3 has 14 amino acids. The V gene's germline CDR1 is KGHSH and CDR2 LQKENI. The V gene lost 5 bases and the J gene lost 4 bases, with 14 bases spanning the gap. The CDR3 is CASSGGSQGYGYTF. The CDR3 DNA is TGTGCCAGCTCAGGAGGATCGCAGGGCTATGGCTACACCTTC.

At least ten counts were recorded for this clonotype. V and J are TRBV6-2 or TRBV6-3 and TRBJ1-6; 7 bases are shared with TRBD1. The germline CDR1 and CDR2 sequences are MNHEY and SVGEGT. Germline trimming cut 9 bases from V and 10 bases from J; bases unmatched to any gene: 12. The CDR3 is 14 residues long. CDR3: CASWRTGPQSPLHF. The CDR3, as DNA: TGTGCCAGTTGGAGGACAGGCCCTCAATCACCCCTCCACTTT.

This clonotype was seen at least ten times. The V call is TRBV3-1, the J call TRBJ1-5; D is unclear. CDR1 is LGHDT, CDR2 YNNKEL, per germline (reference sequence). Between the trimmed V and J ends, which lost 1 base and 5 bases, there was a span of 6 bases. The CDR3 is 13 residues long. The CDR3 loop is CASSQGQHQPQHF. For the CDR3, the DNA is TGTGCCAGCAGCCAAGGGCAGCATCAGCCCCAGCATTTT.

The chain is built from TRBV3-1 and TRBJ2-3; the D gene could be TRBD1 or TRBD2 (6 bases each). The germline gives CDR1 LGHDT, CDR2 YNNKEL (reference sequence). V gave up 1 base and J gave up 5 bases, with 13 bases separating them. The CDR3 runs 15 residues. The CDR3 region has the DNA TGTGCCAGCAGCCAAGTGTGGGGGGCCCAAGATACGCAGTATTTT. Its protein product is CASSQVWGAQDTQYF.

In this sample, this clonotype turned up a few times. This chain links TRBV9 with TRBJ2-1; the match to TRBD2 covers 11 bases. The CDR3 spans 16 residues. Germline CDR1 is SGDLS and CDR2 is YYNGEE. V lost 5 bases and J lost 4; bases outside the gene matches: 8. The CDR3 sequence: CASSETSGSWYNEQFF. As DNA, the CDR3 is TGTGCCAGCAGTGAAACTAGCGGGAGTTGGTACAATGAGCAGTTCTTC.